This T cell receptor beta chain was sequenced for a study of blood T cell repertoires in COVID-19. As for the study in general: The United States, Italy and Spain provided the acute and convalescent COVID-19 samples. T cells, B-cell-depleted T cells, or PBMCs provided the cDNA or gDNA that served as material.

Original handling: Cell counts per sample came from amplifying reference gene primers. Generated by immunoSEQ multiplex PCR, the TCRdb table keeps only in-frame clones and is missing some. Clonal size and the V and J genes are those of that table, whereas D and trimming came from the DNA. The table lists approximately 260,000 clones, around 90% of them singletons. V was cut by 0 bases and J by 3 bases, with 10 bases left in between. CDR3 length: 14 residues. Germline V gene lookup returns CDR1 SGHRS and CDR2 YFSETQ. The rearrangement links TRBV5-1 to TRBJ2-7; weak D call: TRBD1 (5 bases). Sequencing input: peripheral blood. This TCR derives from a man in his sixties who had recovered from COVID-19. The CDR3 DNA reads as TGCGCCAGCAGCTTGGCAGGGCAACGCTACGAGCAGTACTTC. Its translation is CASSLAGQRYEQYF.